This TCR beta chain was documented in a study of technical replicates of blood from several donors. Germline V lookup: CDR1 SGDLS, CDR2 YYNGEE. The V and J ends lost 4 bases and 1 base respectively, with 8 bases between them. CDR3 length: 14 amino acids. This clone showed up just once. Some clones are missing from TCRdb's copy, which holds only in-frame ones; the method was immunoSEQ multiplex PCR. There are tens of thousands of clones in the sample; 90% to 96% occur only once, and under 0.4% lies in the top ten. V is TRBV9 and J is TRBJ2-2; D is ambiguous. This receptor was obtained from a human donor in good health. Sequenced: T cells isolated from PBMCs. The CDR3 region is CASSFRRNTGELFF. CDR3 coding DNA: TGTGCCAGCAGCTTCCGGAGGAACACCGGGGAGCTGTTTTTT.